There are a few counts of the clone carrying this T cell receptor (beta chain). The antigen is not known. TCRdb reprocessed the reads with MiXCR, giving one entry per CDR3 protein. The sample consists of tens of thousands of distinct CDR3 sequences, roughly an eighth of them appearing once. Germline CDR1 SEHNR, CDR2 FQNEAQ (reference sequence). CDR3 length equals 14 residues. V lost 5 bases and J lost 6, with 16 bases in between. This sample was taken from a study of type 1 regulatory T cells. At the level of the study: This in vitro CD4 product, T-allo10, is enriched for Tr1 cells and alloantigen-specific.

The TCR originated in a human donor in good health. The material sequenced was cultured non-Tr1 T cells, either the whole culture or a sorted T cell fraction (not recorded which). This chain links TRBV7-9 with TRBJ1-1, with D hard to call. Here the CDR3 reads CASSAPLAGAEAFF. The CDR3 bases are TGTGCCAGCAGCGCACCCCTAGCCGGCGCTGAAGCTTTCTTT.